The 22 T cell receptor beta chains listed next were all sequenced from one sample in a study of cytomegalovirus exposure and HLA in healthy donors. Libraries were prepared by immunoSEQ multiplex PCR; TCRdb keeps only in-frame clonotypes and omits some of them. The sample has around 120,000 clones, less than 90% seen once. Material for sequencing was PBMCs. The receptors were gathered from a man aged 18 to 29 in good health and CMV-seropositive.

This clone was recorded once. J is TRBJ2-3 and V is TRBV5-1; D possibly corresponds to TRBD1 (5 bases). CDR3 length: 13 residues. Germline CDR1 reads SGHRS; CDR2 reads YFSETQ. V lost 6 bases and J lost 2, with 10 bases in between. The CDR3 spells CASTAGNTDTQYF. CDR3 in DNA: TGCGCCAGCACTGCAGGGAACACAGATACGCAGTATTTT. Drawing the rest from reference TRBV5-1 and TRBJ2-3, the complete variable domain is KAGVTQTPRYLIKTRGQQVTLSCSPISGHRSVSWYQQTPGQGLQFLFEYFSETQRNKGNFPGRFSGRQFSNSRSEMNVSTLELGDSALYLCASTAGNTDTQYFGPGTRLTVL.

The chain has TRBV7-9 and TRBJ1-2, with D maybe TRBD1 (5 bases). The V and J ends lost 2 bases and 0 bases respectively, with 10 bases between them. The CDR3 is 15 residues long. CDR1 is SEHNR, CDR2 FQNEAQ, per germline (reference sequence). CDR3 coding DNA: TGTGCCAGCAGCTTATCTGCAGGGCCTAACTATGGCTACACCTTC. Amino acid sequence: CASSLSAGPNYGYTF.

This sequence joins TRBV27 and TRBJ1-3; tentatively, D is TRBD1 (6 bases). The length of the CDR3 is 14 residues. With 4 bases removed from V and 1 base from J, the gap between germline ends came to 8 bases. Germline lookup yields CDR1 MNHEY and CDR2 SMNVEV (reference sequence). This chain's CDR3 is CASSSRGSGNTIYF. DNA of the CDR3: TGTGCCAGCAGTTCCAGGGGTTCTGGAAACACCATATATTTT.

This chain uses TRBV7-6 with TRBJ2-7; TRBD1 is a possible D gene (6 bases). CDR1 and CDR2 from the germline V gene are SGHVS and FNYEAQ. This CDR3 region has 15 residues. V was trimmed by 4 bases and J by 0 bases, leaving 13 bases between them. The CDR3, as DNA: TGTGCCAGCAGCTCCCAGACAGGAAGCTCCTACGAGCAGTACTTC. Protein product: CASSSQTGSSYEQYF. Full variable domain (remainder filled in from reference TRBV7-6 and TRBJ2-7): GAGVSQSPRYKVTKRGQDVALRCDPISGHVSLYWYRQALGQGPEFLTYFNYEAQQDKSGLPNDRFSAERPEGSISTLTIQRTEQRDSAMYRCASSSQTGSSYEQYFGPGTRLTVT.

The gene calls are TRBV27 and TRBJ2-5; D gene ambiguous. CDR3 length: 13 amino acids. Per germline, CDR1 MNHEY and CDR2 SMNVEV (reference sequence). Trimming removed 1 base at V and 5 bases at J, with 8 bases between. This CDR3 is CASSLLFRETQYF. The CDR3 region has the DNA TGTGCCAGCAGTTTATTATTTCGGGAGACCCAGTACTTC.

The count of this clone is one. The chain combines TRBV5-1 with TRBJ2-7, with 8 positions matching TRBD2. The CDR3 is 15 residues long. Germline CDR1 and CDR2: SGHRS and YFSETQ. Unmatched junction bases numbered 8, after V lost 4 bases and J lost 2 bases. For the CDR3, the DNA is TGCGCCAGCAGCGTCGGGGGGGTAGGAGCCTACGAGCAGTACTTC. Protein sequence: CASSVGGVGAYEQYF.

The chain employs TRBV7-8 and TRBJ2-7; TRBD1 aligns across 7 bases. V gave up 5 bases and J gave up 0 bases; unmatched junction bases: 10. The CDR3 totals 16 residues. Germline V gives CDR1 SGHVS, CDR2 FQNEAQ. CDR3 sequence: CASSTKQGPSSYEQYF. In nucleotides, the CDR3 is TGTGCCAGCAGCACAAAACAGGGGCCAAGCTCCTACGAGCAGTACTTC.

The chain couples TRBV4-2 to TRBJ1-5, with 9 bases fitting TRBD1. V was pared by 4 bases and J by 4 bases, with 14 bases of the junction left unmatched. Germline V gene lookup returns CDR1 LGHNA and CDR2 YNFKEQ. The CDR3 loop spans 18 amino acids. The CDR3: CASSPDPLTGGRNQPQHF. In DNA form, the CDR3 reads TGTGCCAGCAGCCCGGATCCCTTAACAGGGGGCAGGAATCAGCCCCAGCATTTT.

CDR3 loop: CASSQDLEAGHGYTF. CDR3 in DNA: TGTGCCAGCAGCCAAGATCTTGAGGCGGGACATGGCTACACCTTC. This chain links TRBV14 with TRBJ1-2, with D perhaps TRBD1 (5 bases). V lost 0 bases to trimming and J lost 6 bases, with 14 bases between them. CDR1 is SGHDN and CDR2 is FVKESK in the germline V gene. CDR3 length: 15 residues.

The chain uses TRBV27 and TRBJ2-7, with D perhaps TRBD1 (6 bases). The V and J ends lost 6 bases and 7 bases respectively, with 22 bases between them. The CDR3 covers 15 residues. Germline loops: CDR1 MNHEY, CDR2 SMNVEV (reference sequence). The CDR3 is CASRNTGSYLVEQYF. The DNA for the CDR3 is TGTGCCAGCAGAAATACAGGGAGCTACCTGGTGGAGCAGTACTTC.

The V and J genes are TRBV15 and TRBJ2-1; 8 bases are a match to TRBD1. CDR1 is LNHNV and CDR2 is YYDKDF in the germline V gene (reference sequence). The CDR3 totals 14 residues. V dropped 5 bases and J dropped 5; count of bases not matched to a gene: 5. CDR3: CATSVRQGHNEQFF. CDR3 coding DNA: TGTGCCACCAGCGTTAGACAGGGGCACAATGAGCAGTTCTTC.

This clone was counted a single time. In DNA form, the CDR3 reads TGCGCCAGCAGCTTGGGGACAGGGAACTACGAGCAGTACTTC. It specifies CASSLGTGNYEQYF. The chain employs TRBV5-1 and TRBJ2-7; 8 bases line up with TRBD1. The CDR3 is 14 amino acids. After removal of 0 bases from V and 3 bases from J, the junction contained 2 bases not matched to a gene. The germline gives CDR1 SGHRS, CDR2 YFSETQ.

The rearrangement uses TRBV5-1 and TRBJ2-1, with 11 bases matching TRBD2. This CDR3 spans 14 amino acids. CDR1 and CDR2 (germline): SGHRS, YFSETQ. With V trimmed by 2 bases and J by 8 bases, 3 bases remained unmatched. The CDR3 reads CASSFSSGGDEQFF. The DNA of the CDR3 is TGCGCCAGCAGCTTTAGTAGCGGGGGGGATGAGCAGTTCTTC. The full variable domain, rest sourced from reference TRBV5-1 and TRBJ2-1, is KAGVTQTPRYLIKTRGQQVTLSCSPISGHRSVSWYQQTPGQGLQFLFEYFSETQRNKGNFPGRFSGRQFSNSRSEMNVSTLELGDSALYLCASSFSSGGDEQFFGPGTRLTVL.

The gene calls are TRBV27 and TRBJ1-1; D is unresolved. The CDR3 extends over 13 amino acids. Germline assignment: CDR1 MNHEY and CDR2 SMNVEV (reference sequence). The ends were cut back, 6 bases at V and 5 bases at J, with 13 bases in the middle. Here the CDR3 reads CASSLNSGTEAFF. In DNA form, the CDR3 reads TGTGCCAGCAGCCTTAACAGTGGGACTGAAGCTTTCTTT.

The chain links TRBV11-3 to TRBJ1-3; the match to TRBD1 covers 10 bases. Germline values: CDR1 SGHNT, CDR2 YENEEA. The V and J ends lost 5 bases and 0 bases, in that order; junction bases with no gene match: 13. CDR3 length: 19 amino acids. CDR3 DNA: TGTGCCAGCAGCCCCGGGACAGGGGTCATGGACATCTCTGGAAACACCATATATTTT. It yields the protein CASSPGTGVMDISGNTIYF.

This clone was seen only once. The chain couples TRBV30 to TRBJ1-3; D call uncertain. The CDR3 is 15 amino acids. The germline gives CDR1 GTSNPN, CDR2 SVGIG (reference sequence). V was pared by 0 bases and J by 0 bases, with 9 bases between. The CDR3 bases are TGTGCCTGGAGTGTCAAACAGCACTCTGGAAACACCATATATTTT. It codes for CAWSVKQHSGNTIYF.

Only one count was recorded for this clone. The V call is TRBV11-2, the J call TRBJ2-3; TRBD2 agrees at 7 bases. Germline V gives CDR1 SGHAT, CDR2 FQNNGV. The CDR3 consists of 14 residues. With 7 bases clipped from V and 2 bases from J, the junction kept 6 bases outside the gene matches. The CDR3: CASTFAGDTDTQYF. The CDR3 nucleotides read TGTGCCAGCACGTTTGCGGGAGACACAGATACGCAGTATTTT.

V is TRBV4-3 and J is TRBJ2-7; no reliable D call. This CDR3 has 14 residues. Germline V CDR1 and CDR2: LGHNA, YSLEER. Trimming removed 0 bases at V and 3 bases at J, with 9 bases between. The CDR3 DNA reads TGCGCCAGCAGCCAAGATCGCTGGAGCTACGAGCAGTACTTC. Residues: CASSQDRWSYEQYF.

The CDR3 is CASSIGGSGYEQYF. In nucleotides, the CDR3 is TGTGCCAGTAGTATTGGGGGTAGCGGCTACGAGCAGTACTTC. The chain joins TRBV19 to TRBJ2-7; tentative D call: TRBD2 (6 bases). V lost 3 bases and J 3 bases, leaving 12 bases between the germline ends. The germline V gene encodes CDR1 LNHDA and CDR2 SQIVND (reference sequence). The length of the CDR3 is 14 residues.

This clone came up a few times. V is TRBV18 and J is TRBJ2-7, with no clear D. In germline, CDR1 is KGHSH, CDR2 LQKENI. The CDR3 is 14 amino acids. Trimming left V 2 bases short and J 0 bases short, with 8 bases between. The CDR3 nucleotides read TGTGCCAGCTCACCAGGGCTGACCTCCTACGAGCAGTACTTC. Its translation is CASSPGLTSYEQYF. Variable domain in full (rest from reference TRBV18 and TRBJ2-7): NAGVMQNPRHLVRRRGQEARLRCSPMKGHSHVYWYRQLPEEGLKFMVYLQKENIIDESGMPKERFSAEFPKEGPSILRIQQVVRGDSAAYFCASSPGLTSYEQYFGPGTRLTVT.

The chain has TRBV4-3 and TRBJ2-7; TRBD1 agrees at 8 bases. Germline V gives CDR1 LGHNA, CDR2 YSLEER. Losses at the gene ends were 1 base for V and 0 bases for J; bases not matched to a gene: 8. This CDR3 contains 17 residues. The CDR3 region has the DNA TGCGCCAGCAGCCAAGGACCTCGGGACAGGTTCTCCTACGAGCAGTACTTC. Residues: CASSQGPRDRFSYEQYF.

CDR3 DNA sequence: TGTGCCAGCAGCCCCGGCGCGGGGTACTCCTACGAGCAGTACTTC. The encoded protein is CASSPGAGYSYEQYF. This sequence joins TRBV5-6 and TRBJ2-7; TRBD2 is a possible D gene (6 bases). This CDR3 is built from 15 residues. The ends were cut back, 4 bases at V and 0 bases at J, with 14 bases in the middle. Germline lookup yields CDR1 SGHDT and CDR2 YYEEEE.